This TCR beta chain was obtained from a study of cytomegalovirus exposure and HLA in healthy donors. Study observations and caveats: A later examination showed that TCR association rates differed by HLA locus, with DRB1 most and HLA-C fewest.

Remarks on this clone: Antigen specificity is unknown.

The PCR had 60 Vbeta and 13 Jbeta primers. Profiled with immunoSEQ multiplex PCR; TCRdb holds only in-frame clones, not every one. The table lists about 110,000 clones, 70% to 85% of them singletons. Per the germline V gene, CDR1 is LNHDA and CDR2 is SQIVND (reference sequence). Trimming took 6 bases from V and 4 from J; bases not matched to a gene: 11. This CDR3 is 16 amino acids long. V and J are TRBV19 and TRBJ2-3; 9 bases map to TRBD2. The clonotype originates from a human donor in good health. The specimen was PBMCs. The CDR3 region is CASSPLSGSRADTQYF. The CDR3, as DNA: TGTGCCAGTAGCCCTCTTAGCGGGAGCCGCGCAGATACGCAGTATTTT. Full variable domain (missing parts from reference TRBV19 and TRBJ2-3): DGGITQSPKYLFRKEGQNVTLSCEQNLNHDAMYWYRQDPGQGLRLIYYSQIVNDFQKGDIAEGYSVSREKKESFPLTVTSAQKNPTAFYLCASSPLSGSRADTQYFGPGTRLTVL.